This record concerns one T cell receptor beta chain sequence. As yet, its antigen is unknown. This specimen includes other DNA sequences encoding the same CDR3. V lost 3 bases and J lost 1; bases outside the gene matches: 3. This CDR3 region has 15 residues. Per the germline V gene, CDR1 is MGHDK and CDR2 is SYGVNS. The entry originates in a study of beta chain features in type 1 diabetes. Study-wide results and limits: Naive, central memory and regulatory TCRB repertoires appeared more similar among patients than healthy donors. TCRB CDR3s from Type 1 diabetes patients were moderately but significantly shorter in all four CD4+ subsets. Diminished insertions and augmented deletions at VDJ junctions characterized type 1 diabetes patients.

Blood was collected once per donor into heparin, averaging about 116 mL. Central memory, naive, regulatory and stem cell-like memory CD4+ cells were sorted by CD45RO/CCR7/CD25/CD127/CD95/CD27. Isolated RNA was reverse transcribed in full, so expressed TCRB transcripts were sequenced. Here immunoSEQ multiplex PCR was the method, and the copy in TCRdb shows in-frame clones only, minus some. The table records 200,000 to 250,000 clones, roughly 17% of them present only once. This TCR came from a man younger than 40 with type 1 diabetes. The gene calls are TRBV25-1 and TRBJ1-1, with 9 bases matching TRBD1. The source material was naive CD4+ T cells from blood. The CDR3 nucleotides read TGTGCCAGCAGTGACCCGGGACAGGGGAACACTGAAGCTTTCTTT. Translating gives CASSDPGQGNTEAFF.